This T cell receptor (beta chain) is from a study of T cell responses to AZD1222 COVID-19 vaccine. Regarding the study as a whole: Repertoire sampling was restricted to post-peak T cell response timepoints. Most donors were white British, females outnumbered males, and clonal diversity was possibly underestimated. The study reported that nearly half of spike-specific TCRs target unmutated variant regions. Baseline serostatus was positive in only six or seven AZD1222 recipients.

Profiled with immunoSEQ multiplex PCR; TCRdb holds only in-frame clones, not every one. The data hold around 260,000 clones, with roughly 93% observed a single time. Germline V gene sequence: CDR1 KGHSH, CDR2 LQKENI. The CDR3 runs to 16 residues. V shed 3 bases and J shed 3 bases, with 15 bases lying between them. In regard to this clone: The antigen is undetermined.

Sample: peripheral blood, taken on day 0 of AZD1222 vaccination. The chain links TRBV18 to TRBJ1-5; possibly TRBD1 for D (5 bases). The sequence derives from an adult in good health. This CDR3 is CASSPFQGVDNQPQHF. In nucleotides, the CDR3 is TGTGCCAGCTCACCCTTTCAAGGGGTCGACAATCAGCCCCAGCATTTT.